This T cell receptor beta chain is drawn from a study of blood T cell repertoires in COVID-19. About the research overall: Samples of COVID-19 (acute and convalescent) were obtained from the United States, Italy and Spain. Nucleic acid was either cDNA or gDNA, and it came from T cells, B-cell-depleted T cells, or PBMCs.

The assay was immunoSEQ multiplex PCR, and TCRdb's table has in-frame clones only and misses some. The profile covers 45,000 to 50,000 clones, with roughly 90% appearing a single time and 9.2% taken by the ten largest. CDR1 is LNHDA, CDR2 SQIVND, per germline (reference sequence). The CDR3 consists of 17 residues. V lost 3 bases, J lost 1 base, and 18 bases lay in between. This TCR derives from a human donor in a cohort sampled during active COVID-19. Input material: peripheral blood. This rearrangement joins TRBV19 to TRBJ1-2; D possibly corresponds to TRBD1 (6 bases). CDR3 in DNA: TGTGCCAGTAGTATTCACGGACAGACGTACTTTAACTATGGCTACACCTTC. Translated, it gives CASSIHGQTYFNYGYTF.